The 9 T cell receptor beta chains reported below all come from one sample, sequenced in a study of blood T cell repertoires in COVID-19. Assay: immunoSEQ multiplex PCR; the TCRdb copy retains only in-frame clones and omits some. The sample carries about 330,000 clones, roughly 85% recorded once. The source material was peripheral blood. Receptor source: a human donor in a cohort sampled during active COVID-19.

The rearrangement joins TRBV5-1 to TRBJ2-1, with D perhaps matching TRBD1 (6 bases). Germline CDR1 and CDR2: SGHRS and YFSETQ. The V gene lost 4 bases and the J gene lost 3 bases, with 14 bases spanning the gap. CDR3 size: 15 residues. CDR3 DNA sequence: TGCGCCAGCAGCCCCTCAGGGGAAATCTACAATGAGCAGTTCTTC. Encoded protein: CASSPSGEIYNEQFF.

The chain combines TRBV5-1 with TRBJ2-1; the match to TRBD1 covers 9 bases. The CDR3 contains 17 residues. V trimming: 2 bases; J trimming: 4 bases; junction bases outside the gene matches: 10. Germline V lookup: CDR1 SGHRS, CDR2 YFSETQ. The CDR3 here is CASSLYTGTGTYNEQFF. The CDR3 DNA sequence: TGCGCCAGCAGCTTATATACCGGGACAGGGACTTACAATGAGCAGTTCTTC.

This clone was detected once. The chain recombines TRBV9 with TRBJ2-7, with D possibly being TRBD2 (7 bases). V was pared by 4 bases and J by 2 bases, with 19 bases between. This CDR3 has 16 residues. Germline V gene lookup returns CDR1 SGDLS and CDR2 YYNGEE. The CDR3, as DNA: TGTGCCAGCAGCCGAGGGGGAGGGGGGTCCCCCTACGAGCAGTACTTC. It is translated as CASSRGGGGSPYEQYF.

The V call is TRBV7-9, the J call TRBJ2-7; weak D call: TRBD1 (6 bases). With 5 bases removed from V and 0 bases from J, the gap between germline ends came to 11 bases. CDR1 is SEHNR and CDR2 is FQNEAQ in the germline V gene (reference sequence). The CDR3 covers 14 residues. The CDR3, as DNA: TGTGCCAGCAGCCCCGGACAGAGCTCCTACGAGCAGTACTTC. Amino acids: CASSPGQSSYEQYF.

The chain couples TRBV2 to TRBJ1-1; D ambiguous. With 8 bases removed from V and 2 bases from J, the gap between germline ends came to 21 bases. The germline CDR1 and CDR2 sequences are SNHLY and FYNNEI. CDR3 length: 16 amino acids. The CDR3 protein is CASVTYRHRSNTEAFF. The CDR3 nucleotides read TGTGCCAGCGTGACCTACAGACATCGATCAAACACTGAAGCTTTCTTT. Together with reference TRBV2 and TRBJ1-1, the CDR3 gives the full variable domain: EPEVTQTPSHQVTQMGQEVILRCVPISNHLYFYWYRQILGQKVEFLVSFYNNEISEKSEIFDDQFSVERPDGSNFTLKIRSTKLEDSAMYFCASVTYRHRSNTEAFFGQGTRLTVV.

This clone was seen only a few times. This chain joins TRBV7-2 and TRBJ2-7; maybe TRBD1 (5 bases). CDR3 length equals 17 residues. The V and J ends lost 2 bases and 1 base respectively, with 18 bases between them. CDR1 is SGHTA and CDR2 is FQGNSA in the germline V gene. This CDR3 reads CASSLRSLQAGSYEQYF. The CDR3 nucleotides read TGTGCCAGCAGCTTAAGGTCCTTACAGGCTGGGTCCTACGAGCAGTACTTC.

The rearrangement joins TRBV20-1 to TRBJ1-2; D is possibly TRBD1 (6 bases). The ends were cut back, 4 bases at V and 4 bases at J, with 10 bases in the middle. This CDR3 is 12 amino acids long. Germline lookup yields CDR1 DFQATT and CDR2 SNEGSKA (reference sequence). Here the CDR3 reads CSANEDSYGYTF. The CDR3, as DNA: TGCAGTGCTAATGAGGACAGCTATGGCTACACCTTC.

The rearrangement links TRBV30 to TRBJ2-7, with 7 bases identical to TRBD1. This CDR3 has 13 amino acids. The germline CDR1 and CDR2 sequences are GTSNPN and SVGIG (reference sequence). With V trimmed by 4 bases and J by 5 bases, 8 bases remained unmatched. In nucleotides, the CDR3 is TGTGCCTGGAACAGGGGCAACCGGGACGAGCAGTACTTC. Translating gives CAWNRGNRDEQYF.

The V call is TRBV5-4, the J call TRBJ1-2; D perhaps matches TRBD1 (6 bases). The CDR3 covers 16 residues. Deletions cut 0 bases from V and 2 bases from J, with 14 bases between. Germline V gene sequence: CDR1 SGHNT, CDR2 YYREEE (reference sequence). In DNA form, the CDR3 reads TGTGCCAGCAGCTTGGGACAGGCGACGGTCAACTATGGCTACACCTTC. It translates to CASSLGQATVNYGYTF.